This T cell receptor beta chain was observed in a study of blood T cells in healthy people across ages. Study at large: With template switching, about one barcoded beta molecule was captured per two T cells. Study outcomes and limitations: Getting older went along with TCR beta diversity per million T cells dropping roughly linearly.

As regards this clonotype: Its antigen is unknown.

Collection of 8.5 to 10 milliliters of peripheral blood was performed for each donor. The CDR3 consists of 15 residues. V lost 7 bases and J lost 2, with 15 bases in between. Germline CDR1 is SNHLY and CDR2 is FYNNEI. The authors ran a second PCR of about 7 to 11 cycles using a sample-barcoded 5' primer and a J-beta primer mix. Every single cDNA molecule received a tag from a template-switch adaptor with 12 random nucleotides. Each CDR3 protein gets one entry after TCRdb re-called the 5' RACE reads with MiXCR. The sample lists about 900,000 distinct CDR3 sequences, 62% occurring once. Sequencing was performed on blood. The clonotype comes from a man under 40 in good health. The chain carries TRBV2 and TRBJ2-1; D is tentatively TRBD1 or TRBD2 (7 bases each). The CDR3 reads CASIPQGGAYNEQFF. The CDR3 nucleotides are TGTGCCAGCATCCCTCAGGGGGGGGCCTACAATGAGCAGTTCTTC. The full variable domain, with the rest looked up from reference TRBV2 and TRBJ2-1, is EPEVTQTPSHQVTQMGQEVILRCVPISNHLYFYWYRQILGQKVEFLVSFYNNEISEKSEIFDDQFSVERPDGSNFTLKIRSTKLEDSAMYFCASIPQGGAYNEQFFGPGTRLTVL.